This is a list of T cell receptor beta chains from one sample in a study of neoadjuvant anti-PD-1 for oral cavity cancer. Sequencing used immunoSEQ multiplex PCR; TCRdb keeps in-frame clones, though not all of them. The sample has more than 11,000 clones; approximately 77% are singletons. Sequencing was performed on PBMCs, taken after nivolumab (anti-PD-1) treatment. The receptors here all came from a person between 35 and 79 years old with oral cavity squamous cell carcinoma. Each CDR3 is given with its conserved first and last residue. Clone size is given for some rows only: seen once, a few or many times, or a class if the clone is expanded.

size	V	J	CDR3
-	TRBV6-6	TRBJ2-7	CASSYSGQGDEQYF
-	TRBV5-5	TRBJ2-1	CASSLAGRYEQFF
-	TRBV13	TRBJ1-1	CASSSTPGDYTEAFF
-	TRBV7-8	TRBJ1-1	CASSLAGDTEAFF
-	TRBV5-1	TRBJ2-4	CASSSGDRGIQYF
-	TRBV7-8	TRBJ2-3	CASSYRRQFPDTQYF
-	TRBV12-5	TRBJ2-1	CASGLVRGTGTYNEQFF
-	TRBV9	TRBJ1-2	CASKGGGYGYTF
-	TRBV28	TRBJ1-1	CASSPPYGRWSTEAFF
once	TRBV29-1	TRBJ2-7	CSVEDRGQPYEQYF
once	TRBV28	TRBJ1-4	CASSFHNEKLFF
-	TRBV5-1	TRBJ1-1	CASSLAVSSPTEAFF
-	TRBV9	TRBJ2-7	CASSVTQQEREGYEQYF
-	TRBV28	TRBJ2-7	CASWPSGRVYEQYF
-	TRBV5-1	TRBJ2-3	CASSLAPSGRGTDTQYF
-	TRBV7-2	TRBJ2-1	CASSLDAAPRYNEQFF
few	TRBV5-1	TRBJ2-2	CASNPSGNTGELFF
few	TRBV7-6	TRBJ2-1	CASSLVLAAWGNEQFF
-	TRBV9	TRBJ1-1	CASSLRQDMNTEAFF
-	TRBV9	TRBJ1-3	CASSATARFGNTIYF
-	TRBV25-1	TRBJ1-1	CASSDPRQENTEAFF
-	TRBV30	TRBJ1-2	CAWDRGGGYTF
medium-sized	TRBV2	TRBJ1-5	CASSLGQGNQPQHF
-	TRBV27	TRBJ2-4	CASSLALGLAGLNIQYF
few	TRBV2	TRBJ2-7	CASGGLAGPMNEQYF
-	TRBV25-1	TRBJ1-5	CASSELRQPQHF
few	TRBV30	TRBJ2-7	CAWDSSYEQYF
-	TRBV11-1	TRBJ2-5	CASSLGLANQETQYF
once	TRBV30	TRBJ1-4	CAWSPKGAGEKLFF
-	TRBV11-2	TRBJ1-2	CASRPTGLDVYGYTF
-	TRBV6-5	TRBJ2-7	CASKQGAGEQYF
-	TRBV11-2	TRBJ2-1	CASSSGGGTYNEQFF
once	TRBV7-3	TRBJ2-5	CASSTTSGRKTQYF
-	TRBV6-1	TRBJ2-2	CASSEGGGGGELFF
-	TRBV6-1	TRBJ2-1	CASRDGAGEQFF
-	TRBV2	TRBJ2-1	CASSITETGGASYNEQFF
once	TRBV10-3	TRBJ1-3	CATRGQGDGNTIYF
-	TRBV10-1	TRBJ1-1	CASSPHRDTEAFF
-	TRBV6-6	TRBJ2-1	CASLKGDEQFF
-	TRBV6-1	TRBJ2-7	CASRGQADSYEQYF
once	TRBV5-4	TRBJ1-1	CASSLAFSGSSGAFF
-	TRBV5-1	TRBJ2-7	CASSRLAGGSYEQYF
-	TRBV5-1	TRBJ1-1	CASSFAGNLNTEAFF
-	TRBV28	TRBJ1-4	CASSQGGDEKLFF